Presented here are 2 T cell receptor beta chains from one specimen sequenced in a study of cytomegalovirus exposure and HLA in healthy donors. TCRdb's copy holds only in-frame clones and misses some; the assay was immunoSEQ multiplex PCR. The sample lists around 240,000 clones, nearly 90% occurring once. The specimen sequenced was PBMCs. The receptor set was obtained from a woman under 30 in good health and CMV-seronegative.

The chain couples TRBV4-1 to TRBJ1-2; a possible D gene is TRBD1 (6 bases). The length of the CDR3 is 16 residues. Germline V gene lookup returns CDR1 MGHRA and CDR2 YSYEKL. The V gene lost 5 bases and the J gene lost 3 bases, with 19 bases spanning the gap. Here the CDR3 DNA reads TGCGCCAGCAGCTTTCGAGTCAGGGGCGCAGACTATGGCTACACCTTC. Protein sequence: CASSFRVRGADYGYTF.

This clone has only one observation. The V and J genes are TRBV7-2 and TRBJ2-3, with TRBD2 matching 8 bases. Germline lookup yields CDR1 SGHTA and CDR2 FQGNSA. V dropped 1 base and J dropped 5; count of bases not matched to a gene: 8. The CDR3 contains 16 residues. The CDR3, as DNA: TGTGCCAGCAGCTTAGTTGCCGGGGGGGCCAAAGATACGCAGTATTTT. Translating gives CASSLVAGGAKDTQYF.